The 22 T cell receptor beta chains reported below all come from one sample, sequenced in a study of T cell responses to AZD1222 COVID-19 vaccine. Here immunoSEQ multiplex PCR was the method, and the copy in TCRdb shows in-frame clones only, minus some. The sample yields 120,000 or so clones, around 90% seen once. The sequences come from peripheral blood, collected on day 0 of MenACWY control vaccination. These receptors were taken from an adult in good health.

The chain links TRBV10-2 to TRBJ1-2; D remains unclear. Germline values: CDR1 WSHSY, CDR2 SAAADI. The CDR3 is 15 amino acids. The V end lost 0 bases, the J end lost 5 bases, and 13 bases lay between the germline ends. This CDR3 reads CASSESGRSRYGYTF. The CDR3 DNA follows: TGCGCCAGCAGTGAGTCGGGCAGGTCCAGATATGGCTACACCTTC.

As concerns this clone: The same CDR3 also results from other DNA sequences found in this sample. The chain carries TRBV18 and TRBJ2-2, with TRBD1 as a possible D gene (5 bases). The germline V and J ends were trimmed by 2 bases and 5 bases, with 6 bases remaining between them. The CDR3 sequence is 13 residues long. Germline CDR1 and CDR2: KGHSH and LQKENI. DNA of the CDR3: TGTGCCAGCTCACCAGCAGGGACCGGGGAGCTGTTTTTT. Translation gives CASSPAGTGELFF.

The chain couples TRBV27 to TRBJ2-1; no firm D call. Per the germline V gene, CDR1 is MNHEY and CDR2 is SMNVEV (reference sequence). V lost 11 bases to trimming and J lost 2 bases, with 13 bases between them. The CDR3 is 13 amino acids. CDR3 sequence: CAAAGGPYNEQFF. The CDR3 nucleotides read TGTGCCGCCGCCGGCGGCCCCTACAATGAGCAGTTCTTC.

This clone was seen only a few times. J is TRBJ2-2 and V is TRBV30, with 7 bases matching TRBD1. V gave up 6 bases and J gave up 6 bases; unmatched junction bases: 13. In germline, CDR1 is GTSNPN, CDR2 SVGIG (reference sequence). The CDR3 is 15 residues long. The CDR3 reads CACRSGQGDSGELFF. DNA of the CDR3: TGTGCCTGCCGGAGTGGGCAGGGGGATTCCGGGGAGCTGTTTTTT.

V gene TRBV24-1 combines with J gene TRBJ2-7; D not resolved. The CDR3 spans 16 residues. The V and J ends lost 2 bases and 3 bases respectively, with 16 bases between them. CDR1 is KGHDR, CDR2 SFDVKD, per germline. CDR3 nucleotide sequence: TGTGCCACCAGTGATTCCTCACAGTACCCCAACTACGAGCAGTACTTC. Encoded protein: CATSDSSQYPNYEQYF.

The rearrangement uses TRBV2 and TRBJ1-1; 7 nucleotides line up with TRBD1. The CDR3 is 14 residues long. The ends lost 6 bases at V and 8 bases at J; junction bases unmatched: 12. Germline-derived CDR1 and CDR2 are SNHLY and FYNNEI. The CDR3 reads CASSRTDRSWEAFF. The CDR3, as DNA: TGTGCCAGCAGCCGGACGGACAGGTCGTGGGAAGCTTTCTTT.

The chain is built from TRBV3-1 (or the pseudogene TRBV3-2) and TRBJ2-4; D may match TRBD1 or TRBD2 (5 bases each). V lost 3 bases to trimming and J lost 7 bases, with 16 bases between them. The length of the CDR3 is 15 residues. Germline lookup yields CDR1 LGHDT and CDR2 YNNKEL (reference sequence). CDR3 in amino acids: CASSQAGTSGNIQYF. For the CDR3, the DNA is TGTGCCAGCAGCCAGGCCGGGACCAGTGGGAACATTCAGTACTTC.

The chain carries TRBV2 and TRBJ2-7, with D uncertain. V was pared by 7 bases and J by 4 bases, with 14 bases between. The CDR3 is 13 amino acids. Germline CDR1 SNHLY, CDR2 FYNNEI. The CDR3: CASTKSLGYEQYF. Here the CDR3 DNA reads TGTGCCAGCACTAAGTCCCTTGGATACGAGCAGTACTTC. The variable domain in full, with the rest retrieved from reference TRBV2 and TRBJ2-7, is EPEVTQTPSHQVTQMGQEVILRCVPISNHLYFYWYRQILGQKVEFLVSFYNNEISEKSEIFDDQFSVERPDGSNFTLKIRSTKLEDSAMYFCASTKSLGYEQYFGPGTRLTVT.

V and J are TRBV4-1 and TRBJ2-7; TRBD2 might be the D (6 bases). The CDR3 loop spans 15 amino acids. CDR1 is MGHRA and CDR2 is YSYEKL in the germline V gene. Trimming stripped 1 base from V and 4 bases from J, with 14 bases between. The chain's CDR3 is CASSQGHGSSYEQYF. The CDR3 coding sequence is TGCGCCAGCAGCCAAGGTCACGGGAGTTCGTACGAGCAGTACTTC.

This sequence joins TRBV7-3 and TRBJ1-5; D is perhaps TRBD1 (5 bases). This CDR3 is 13 amino acids long. Germline CDR1 SGHTA, CDR2 FQGTGA. The germline V and J ends were trimmed by 4 bases and 6 bases, with 10 bases remaining between them. CDR3 in DNA: TGTGCCAGCAGCTCGCAGCAGGGTCAGCCCCAGCATTTT. Translated, it gives CASSSQQGQPQHF.

V and J are TRBV28 and TRBJ2-2; D is uncertain. The germline V gene encodes CDR1 MDHEN and CDR2 SYDVKM. V gave up 10 bases and J gave up 6 bases, with 12 bases separating them. The CDR3 loop spans 12 amino acids. The CDR3 region is CATLSSPGELFF. In DNA form, the CDR3 reads TGTGCCACCCTCTCCTCGCCCGGGGAGCTGTTTTTT.

On this clone itself: Relative to the germline gene, one junction end is altered; a read error may explain this. Additional DNA sequences in this sample encode the identical CDR3. The CDR3 is CASSSWDLWNGTYEQYF. CDR3 DNA: TGTGCCAGCAGCTCCTGGGACCTCTGGAATGGGACCTACGAGCAGTATTTC. The rearrangement uses TRBV13 and TRBJ2-7; the D gene could be TRBD1 or TRBD2 (5 bases each). The germline V gene encodes CDR1 PRHDT and CDR2 FYEKMQ (reference sequence). CDR3 length: 17 residues.

The chain joins TRBV3-1 (or the pseudogene TRBV3-2) to TRBJ2-1; tentatively, D is TRBD1 (6 bases). This CDR3 is built from 13 residues. The V gene's germline CDR1 is LGHDT and CDR2 YNNKEL (reference sequence). The V and J ends lost 1 base and 10 bases respectively, with 11 bases between them. The CDR3 nucleotides are TGTGCCAGCAGCCAAGGGACAGCTGCGGAGCAGTTCTTC. This translates into CASSQGTAAEQFF.

This chain connects TRBV5-1 to TRBJ1-6, with D tentatively TRBD1 (5 bases). CDR3 size: 15 residues. Germline CDR1 and CDR2: SGHRS and YFSETQ. The V gene lost 3 bases and the J gene lost 6 bases, with 13 bases spanning the gap. This CDR3 is CASSSGRLGNSPLHF. The CDR3 DNA follows: TGCGCCAGCAGCTCGGGGCGGCTGGGTAATTCACCCCTCCACTTT. The full variable domain, with the rest looked up from reference TRBV5-1 and TRBJ1-6, is KAGVTQTPRYLIKTRGQQVTLSCSPISGHRSVSWYQQTPGQGLQFLFEYFSETQRNKGNFPGRFSGRQFSNSRSEMNVSTLELGDSALYLCASSSGRLGNSPLHFGNGTRLTVT.

The rearrangement uses TRBV9 and TRBJ2-3; D not certain. The CDR3 has 13 amino acids. Germline V lookup: CDR1 SGDLS, CDR2 YYNGEE. Trimming took off 1 base at V and 5 bases at J, with 8 bases between the two ends. The CDR3 spells CASSVNYQDTQYF. DNA for the CDR3: TGTGCCAGCAGCGTAAACTACCAAGATACGCAGTATTTT. Supplemented by reference TRBV9 and TRBJ2-3, the full variable domain reads DSGVTQTPKHLITATGQRVTLRCSPRSGDLSVYWYQQSLDQGLQFLIQYYNGEERAKGNILERFSAQQFPDLHSELNLSSLELGDSALYFCASSVNYQDTQYFGPGTRLTVL.

The gene calls are TRBV19 and TRBJ1-2, with 8 bases aligning to TRBD1. Germline CDR1 is LNHDA and CDR2 is SQIVND (reference sequence). V was pared by 6 bases and J by 8 bases, with 5 bases of the junction left unmatched. The CDR3 has 12 residues. CDR3 sequence reads: CASSRTGLGYTF. CDR3 bases: TGTGCCAGTAGCCGGACAGGGTTAGGCTACACCTTC.

This chain joins TRBV6-1 and TRBJ1-1, with a tentative D call TRBD1 (5 bases). CDR3 size: 14 residues. The V gene's germline CDR1 is MNHNS and CDR2 SASEGT. V lost 2 bases and J 4 bases, leaving 11 bases between the germline ends. CDR3 sequence reads: CASSELVGGTEAFF. For the CDR3, the DNA is TGTGCCAGCAGTGAATTGGTCGGGGGCACTGAAGCTTTCTTT.

The chain joins TRBV24-1 to TRBJ2-2; the match to TRBD2 covers 10 bases. The CDR3 is 17 residues long. The J segment lost 3 bases and the V segment lost 3 bases, leaving 6 bases of the junction unmatched. Germline V CDR1 and CDR2: KGHDR, SFDVKD. Here the CDR3 DNA reads TGTGCCACCAGTGATCTACCCGGGACTAGCGACACCGGGGAGCTGTTTTTT. Translation: CATSDLPGTSDTGELFF.

The chain recombines TRBV11-3 with TRBJ1-2, with D hard to call. The V gene's germline CDR1 is SGHNT and CDR2 YENEEA. The CDR3 spans 14 residues. The germline V and J ends were trimmed by 0 bases and 4 bases, with 9 bases remaining between them. CDR3 amino acids: CASSLEMSPYGYTF. Here the CDR3 DNA reads TGTGCCAGCAGCTTAGAGATGTCACCCTATGGCTACACCTTC.

This rearrangement joins TRBV6-1 to TRBJ2-1; TRBD2 matches at 9 bases. The CDR3 spans 17 residues. V dropped 3 bases and J dropped 4; count of bases not matched to a gene: 10. Germline lookup yields CDR1 MNHNS and CDR2 SASEGT. The CDR3 spells CASSDGLGTSLYNEQFF. The CDR3 DNA reads TGTGCCAGCAGTGACGGCTTGGGGACTAGCCTTTACAATGAGCAGTTCTTC.

The chain is built from TRBV2 and TRBJ1-2, with 7 nucleotides matching TRBD1. CDR3 length: 13 amino acids. Germline loops: CDR1 SNHLY, CDR2 FYNNEI. V gave up 6 bases and J gave up 6 bases; unmatched junction bases: 7. The CDR3 region is CASSVTGRDGYTF. Written as DNA, the CDR3 is TGTGCCAGCAGCGTGACAGGGAGGGATGGCTACACCTTC.

This clone is a singleton in its sample. V usage is TRBV2 and J usage is TRBJ1-5; D is uncertain. Germline V gene lookup returns CDR1 SNHLY and CDR2 FYNNEI. The CDR3 extends over 14 amino acids. V was clipped by 4 bases and J by 0 bases, with 7 bases between them. The CDR3 sequence: CASSGQTSNQPQHF. CDR3 DNA: TGTGCCAGCAGTGGGCAGACTAGCAATCAGCCCCAGCATTTT.